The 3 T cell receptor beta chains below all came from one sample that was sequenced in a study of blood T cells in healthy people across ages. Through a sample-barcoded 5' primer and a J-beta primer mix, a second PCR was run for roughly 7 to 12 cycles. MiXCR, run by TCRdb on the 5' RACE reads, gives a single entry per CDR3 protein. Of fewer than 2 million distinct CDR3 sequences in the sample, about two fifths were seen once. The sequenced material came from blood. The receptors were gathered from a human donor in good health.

The CDR3 DNA follows: TGTGCCAGCAGCTTAACGATGGCAGCTTCAGGGACCCAGTACTTC. This translates into CASSLTMAASGTQYF. The chain carries TRBV7-3 and TRBJ2-5; no definite D call. Trimming took off 0 bases at V and 7 bases at J, with 15 bases between the two ends. The germline CDR1 and CDR2 sequences are SGHTA and FQGTGA. CDR3 length: 15 residues.

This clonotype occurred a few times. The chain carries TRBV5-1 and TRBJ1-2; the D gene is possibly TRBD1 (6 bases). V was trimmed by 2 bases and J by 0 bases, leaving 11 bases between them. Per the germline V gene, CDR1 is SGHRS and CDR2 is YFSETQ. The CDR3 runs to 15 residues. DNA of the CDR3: TGCGCCAGCAGCTTTCGGGACATAGCTAACTATGGCTACACCTTC. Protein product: CASSFRDIANYGYTF.

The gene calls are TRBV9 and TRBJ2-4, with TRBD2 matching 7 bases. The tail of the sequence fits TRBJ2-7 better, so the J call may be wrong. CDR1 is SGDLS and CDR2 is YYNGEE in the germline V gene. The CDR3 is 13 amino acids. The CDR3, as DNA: TGTGCCAGCAGCGTCGGACTAGTCCACGAGCAGTACTTC. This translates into CASSVGLVHEQYF.